The rows below give T cell receptor beta chains drawn from one sample of a study of blood T cell repertoires in COVID-19. Sequencing was performed with immunoSEQ multiplex PCR; in TCRdb, only in-frame clones are kept and a portion is missing. In the table there are 200,000 or so clones, approximately 85% of which are singletons. Material for sequencing was peripheral blood. These receptor sequences come from a man aged 55 to 70 with acute or convalescent COVID-19. Each CDR3 is given with its conserved first and last residue. Fields, in order: clone size, J gene, V gene, D gene, CDR3 DNA, CDR3 protein. A D gene is named only where the DNA matches it firmly. Size tells how often a clone was seen (once, few, many) or the class of an expanded clone, and some rows leave it out.

clone size: -; J gene: TRBJ2-5; V gene: TRBV3-1/TRBV3-2; D gene: TRBD2; CDR3 DNA: TGTGCCAGCAGCCACTCCGGCGGGGGTGAGACCCAGTACTTC; CDR3 protein: CASSHSGGGETQYF
clone size: -; J gene: TRBJ2-7; V gene: TRBV27; D gene: -; CDR3 DNA: TGTGCCAGCAGTTTATCGCGGGGGCCCCACTACGAGCAGTACTTC; CDR3 protein: CASSLSRGPHYEQYF
clone size: -; J gene: TRBJ2-3; V gene: TRBV3-1/TRBV3-2; D gene: TRBD2; CDR3 DNA: TGTGCCAGCAGCCAAGTAACAGGCGGGAGATCCACAGATACGCAGTATTTT; CDR3 protein: CASSQVTGGRSTDTQYF
clone size: -; J gene: TRBJ2-1; V gene: TRBV11-3; D gene: TRBD2; CDR3 DNA: TGTGCCAGCAGCCCCGGGACTAGCGCCTACAATGAGCAGTTCTTC; CDR3 protein: CASSPGTSAYNEQFF
clone size: few; J gene: TRBJ2-7; V gene: TRBV27; D gene: -; CDR3 DNA: TGTGCCAGCAACGGGGTGGTTGGGGAGCAGTACTTC; CDR3 protein: CASNGVVGEQYF
clone size: -; J gene: TRBJ2-2; V gene: TRBV18; D gene: TRBD1; CDR3 DNA: TGTGCCAGCTCACGAGACAGGGGGTCAAACACCGGGGAGCTGTTTTTT; CDR3 protein: CASSRDRGSNTGELFF
clone size: -; J gene: TRBJ2-5; V gene: TRBV7-2; D gene: -; CDR3 DNA: TGTGCCAGCAGCTTAGAGGGGGTTCAGTACTTC; CDR3 protein: CASSLEGVQYF
clone size: -; J gene: TRBJ2-6; V gene: TRBV5-8; D gene: -; CDR3 DNA: TGTGCCAGCAGCTTAGGTAAAGGGGCTGGGGCCAACGTCCTGACTTTC; CDR3 protein: CASSLGKGAGANVLTF
clone size: -; J gene: TRBJ2-1; V gene: TRBV18; D gene: TRBD2; CDR3 DNA: TGTGCCAGCTCACCATTCGGACTAGCGGGAACTGAGCAGTTCTTC; CDR3 protein: CASSPFGLAGTEQFF
clone size: -; J gene: TRBJ2-1; V gene: TRBV7-9; D gene: TRBD2; CDR3 DNA: TGTGCCAGCAGCCCACGACTAGCGGGAGGGCCTATGAGTGAGCAGTTCTTC; CDR3 protein: CASSPRLAGGPMSEQFF
clone size: once; J gene: TRBJ2-2; V gene: TRBV7-8; D gene: TRBD2; CDR3 DNA: TGTGCCAGCAGCTCCCTAGCGGGCTCGATGACCGGCAACACCGGGGAGCTGTTTTTT; CDR3 protein: CASSSLAGSMTGNTGELFF
clone size: -; J gene: TRBJ2-1; V gene: TRBV7-9; D gene: TRBD2; CDR3 DNA: TGTGCCAGCAGCTTACAGCAGGCTAGCGGCCCCGGGGAGCAGTTCTTC; CDR3 protein: CASSLQQASGPGEQFF
clone size: few; J gene: TRBJ2-7; V gene: TRBV9; D gene: TRBD2; CDR3 DNA: TGTGCCAGCAGCCCCGGGATAGCGGGAGTCGAGCAGTACTTC; CDR3 protein: CASSPGIAGVEQYF
clone size: -; J gene: TRBJ1-1; V gene: TRBV7-2; D gene: -; CDR3 DNA: TGTGCCAGCAGCCCAAGCGGGACGAGGTTGAAGGCTTTCTTT; CDR3 protein: CASSPSGTRLKAFF
clone size: -; J gene: TRBJ1-5; V gene: TRBV3-1/TRBV3-2; D gene: TRBD1; CDR3 DNA: TGTGCCAGCAGTTGGGGACAGAGTAATCAGCCCCAGCATTTT; CDR3 protein: CASSWGQSNQPQHF
clone size: -; J gene: TRBJ2-3; V gene: TRBV7-3; D gene: -; CDR3 DNA: TGTGCCAGCAGCGTAGCAGCCGAAGGTCCGCAGTATTTT; CDR3 protein: CASSVAAEGPQYF
clone size: once; J gene: TRBJ1-1; V gene: TRBV2; D gene: -; CDR3 DNA: TGTGCCAGCCGCGGAGGTCGGACTGAAGCTTTCTTT; CDR3 protein: CASRGGRTEAFF
clone size: -; J gene: TRBJ1-2; V gene: TRBV7-9; D gene: -; CDR3 DNA: TGTGCCAGCAGCCTAACGGGGGGCTACACCTTC; CDR3 protein: CASSLTGGYTF
clone size: -; J gene: TRBJ2-7; V gene: TRBV19; D gene: TRBD2; CDR3 DNA: TGTGCCAGTAGTATTCGGGGGGATGCGTACGAGCAGTACTTC; CDR3 protein: CASSIRGDAYEQYF
clone size: -; J gene: TRBJ2-1; V gene: TRBV7-3; D gene: -; CDR3 DNA: TGTGCCAGCAGCTTAGGGGGGAGGAGGTACAATGAGCAGTTCTTC; CDR3 protein: CASSLGGRRYNEQFF
clone size: few; J gene: TRBJ2-1; V gene: TRBV14; D gene: TRBD2; CDR3 DNA: TGTGCCAGCAGCCAAGGTGGCCTAGCGGGAGGGCCAAAATCCTATGAGCAGTTCTTC; CDR3 protein: CASSQGGLAGGPKSYEQFF
clone size: -; J gene: TRBJ2-1; V gene: TRBV4-1; D gene: -; CDR3 DNA: TGCGCCAGCAGCCAAGAGTTGGGCGGGACCTACAATGAGCAGTTCTTC; CDR3 protein: CASSQELGGTYNEQFF
clone size: -; J gene: TRBJ2-3; V gene: TRBV7-9; D gene: -; CDR3 DNA: TGTGCCAGCATCGACCTGGAGGAGGTCACAGATACGCAGTATTTT; CDR3 protein: CASIDLEEVTDTQYF
clone size: -; J gene: TRBJ2-3; V gene: TRBV5-6; D gene: TRBD2; CDR3 DNA: TGTGCCAGCAGCTTGGGGGGACTAGCTCGGAGCACAGATACGCAGTATTTT; CDR3 protein: CASSLGGLARSTDTQYF
clone size: -; J gene: TRBJ1-1; V gene: TRBV3-1/TRBV3-2; D gene: -; CDR3 DNA: TGTGCCAGCAGCCAAGGACAGCTGAACACTGAAGCTTTCTTT; CDR3 protein: CASSQGQLNTEAFF
clone size: -; J gene: TRBJ2-1; V gene: TRBV18; D gene: -; CDR3 DNA: TGTGCCAGCTCCCCCTCTAGGGAGAATGAGCAGTTCTTC; CDR3 protein: CASSPSRENEQFF
clone size: -; J gene: TRBJ2-1; V gene: TRBV5-1; D gene: TRBD2; CDR3 DNA: TGCGCCAGCAGCTTGGACCTGCTAGCGGGCCCTGAGCAGTTCTTC; CDR3 protein: CASSLDLLAGPEQFF
clone size: -; J gene: TRBJ1-5; V gene: TRBV19; D gene: TRBD1; CDR3 DNA: TGTGCCAGTACCGCGGACAGGGGTCAGCCCCAGCATTTT; CDR3 protein: CASTADRGQPQHF
clone size: once; J gene: TRBJ2-5; V gene: TRBV2; D gene: TRBD2; CDR3 DNA: TGTGCCACTAAGTGGGGATCGGCGGGAGAGGCGGAGACCCAGTACTTC; CDR3 protein: CATKWGSAGEAETQYF
clone size: -; J gene: TRBJ2-3; V gene: TRBV11-2; D gene: -; CDR3 DNA: TGTGCCAGCAGCTTTAAAAGGGACTTTTACACAGATACGCAGTATTTT; CDR3 protein: CASSFKRDFYTDTQYF
clone size: once; J gene: TRBJ2-7; V gene: TRBV7-9; D gene: -; CDR3 DNA: TGTGCCAGCAGCTCACTCTATCGATACGAGCAGTACTTC; CDR3 protein: CASSSLYRYEQYF
clone size: -; J gene: TRBJ2-1; V gene: TRBV5-8; D gene: TRBD2; CDR3 DNA: TGTGCCAGCACCCAGGCGGGGCTAGCGGGAGGGCGGCCCTACAATGAGCAGTTCTTC; CDR3 protein: CASTQAGLAGGRPYNEQFF
clone size: few; J gene: TRBJ2-1; V gene: TRBV4-3; D gene: TRBD2; CDR3 DNA: TGCGCCAGCAGCCAAGAACCTAGAGGTACCGCGGGAGGTGGGAATGAGCAGTTCTTC; CDR3 protein: CASSQEPRGTAGGGNEQFF
clone size: -; J gene: TRBJ2-1; V gene: TRBV7-9; D gene: TRBD2; CDR3 DNA: TGTGCCAGCAGCTCCCGTGGGACTAGCGGGGGTTACAATGAGCAGTTCTTC; CDR3 protein: CASSSRGTSGGYNEQFF
clone size: -; J gene: TRBJ2-2; V gene: TRBV9; D gene: TRBD1; CDR3 DNA: TGTGCCAGCAGCGGGACCAAGACAGGGGGCACCGGGGAGCTGTTTTTT; CDR3 protein: CASSGTKTGGTGELFF
clone size: -; J gene: TRBJ2-1; V gene: TRBV6-5; D gene: -; CDR3 DNA: TGTGCCAGCAGCCCCGACAGGAGTACCTACAATGAGCAGTTCTTC; CDR3 protein: CASSPDRSTYNEQFF
clone size: -; J gene: TRBJ2-3; V gene: TRBV2; D gene: TRBD2; CDR3 DNA: TGTGCCAGCAGTGCGACTAGCGGGAGGGGAGATACGCAGTATTTT; CDR3 protein: CASSATSGRGDTQYF
clone size: -; J gene: TRBJ2-7; V gene: TRBV7-2; D gene: -; CDR3 DNA: TGTGCCAGCAGCTTAGCATTTAGAGGTGGCTCCTACGAGCAGTACTTC; CDR3 protein: CASSLAFRGGSYEQYF
clone size: -; J gene: TRBJ1-5; V gene: TRBV30; D gene: TRBD1; CDR3 DNA: TGTGCCTGGAGCCCTATAGGGGACAGGGGGACTCAGCCCCAGCATTTT; CDR3 protein: CAWSPIGDRGTQPQHF
clone size: few; J gene: TRBJ2-1; V gene: TRBV4-2; D gene: -; CDR3 DNA: TGTGCCAGCAGCCACCACCCCAGGGGGGCCTCCTACAATGAGCAGTTCTTC; CDR3 protein: CASSHHPRGASYNEQFF
clone size: few; J gene: TRBJ2-5; V gene: TRBV7-9; D gene: -; CDR3 DNA: TGTGCCAGCGCGTCATCAGGCTTTAGGGAGACCCAGTACTTC; CDR3 protein: CASASSGFRETQYF
clone size: -; J gene: TRBJ1-2; V gene: TRBV6-5; D gene: -; CDR3 DNA: TGTGCCAGCAGTTATGCGGGGTATGGCTACACCTTC; CDR3 protein: CASSYAGYGYTF